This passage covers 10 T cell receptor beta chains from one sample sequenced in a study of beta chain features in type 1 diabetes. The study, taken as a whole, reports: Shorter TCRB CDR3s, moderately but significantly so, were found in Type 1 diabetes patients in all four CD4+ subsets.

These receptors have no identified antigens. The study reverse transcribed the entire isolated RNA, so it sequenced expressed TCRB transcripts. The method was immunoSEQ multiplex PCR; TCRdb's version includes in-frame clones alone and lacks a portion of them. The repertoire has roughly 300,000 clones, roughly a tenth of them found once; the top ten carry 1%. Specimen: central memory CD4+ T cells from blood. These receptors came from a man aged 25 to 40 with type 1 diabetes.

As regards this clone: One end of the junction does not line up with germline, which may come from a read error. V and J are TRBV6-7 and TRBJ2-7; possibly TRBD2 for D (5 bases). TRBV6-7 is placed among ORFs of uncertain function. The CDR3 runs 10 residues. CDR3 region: CASSRGAPPF. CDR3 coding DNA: TGTGCCAGCAGTCGGGGAGCACCACCCTTC.

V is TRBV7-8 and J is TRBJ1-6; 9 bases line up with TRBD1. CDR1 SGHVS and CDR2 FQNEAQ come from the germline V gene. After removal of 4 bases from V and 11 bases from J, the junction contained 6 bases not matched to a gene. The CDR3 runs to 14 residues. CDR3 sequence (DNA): TGTGCCAGCAGCTCGACAGGGGGTGTCGCACCCCTCCACTTT. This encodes CASSSTGGVAPLHF.

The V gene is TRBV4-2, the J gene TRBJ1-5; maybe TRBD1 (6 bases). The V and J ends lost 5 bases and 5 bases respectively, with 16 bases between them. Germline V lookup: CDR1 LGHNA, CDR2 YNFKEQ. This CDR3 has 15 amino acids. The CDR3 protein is CASSAGTEGDQPQHF. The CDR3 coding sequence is TGTGCCAGCAGCGCAGGGACGGAGGGGGATCAGCCCCAGCATTTT.

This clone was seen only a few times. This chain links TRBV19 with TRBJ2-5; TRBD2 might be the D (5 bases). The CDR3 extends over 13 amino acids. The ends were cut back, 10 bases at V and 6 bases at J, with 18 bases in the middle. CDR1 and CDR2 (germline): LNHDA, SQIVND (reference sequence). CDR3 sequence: CATVGGLEKTQYF. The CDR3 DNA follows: TGTGCCACCGTGGGTGGACTCGAAAAGACCCAGTACTTC.

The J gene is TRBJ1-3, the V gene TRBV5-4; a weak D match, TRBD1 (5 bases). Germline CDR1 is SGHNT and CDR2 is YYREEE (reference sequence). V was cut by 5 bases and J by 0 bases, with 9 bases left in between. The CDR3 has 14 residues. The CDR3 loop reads CASSPGPSGNTIYF. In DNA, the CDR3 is TGTGCCAGCAGTCCAGGGCCCTCTGGAAACACCATATATTTT. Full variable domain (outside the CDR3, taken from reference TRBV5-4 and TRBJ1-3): ETGVTQSPTHLIKTRGQQVTLRCSSQSGHNTVSWYQQALGQGPQFIFQYYREEENGRGNFPPRFSGLQFPNYSSELNVNALELDDSALYLCASSPGPSGNTIYFGEGSWLTVV.

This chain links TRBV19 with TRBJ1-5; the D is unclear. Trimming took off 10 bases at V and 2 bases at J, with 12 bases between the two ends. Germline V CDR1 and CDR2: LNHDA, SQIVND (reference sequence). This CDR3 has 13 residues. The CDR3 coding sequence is TGTGCCACGAATCGGGGAGGCAATCAGCCCCAGCATTTT. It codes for CATNRGGNQPQHF.

The CDR3: CASSQSIGETQYF. Written as DNA, the CDR3 is TGCGCCAGCAGTCAATCGATTGGGGAGACCCAGTACTTC. V and J are TRBV23-1 and TRBJ2-5; no definite D call. TRBV23-1 is treated as an ORF (open reading frame) with a function not yet certain. This CDR3 is 13 amino acids long. V lost 0 bases and J lost 5, with 7 bases in between.

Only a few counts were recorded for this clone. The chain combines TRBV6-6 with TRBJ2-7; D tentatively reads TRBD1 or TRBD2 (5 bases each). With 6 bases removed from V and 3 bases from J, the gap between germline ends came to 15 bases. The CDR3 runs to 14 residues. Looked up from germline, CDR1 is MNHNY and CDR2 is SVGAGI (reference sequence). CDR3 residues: CASRRLEGSYEQYF. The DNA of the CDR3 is TGTGCCAGCAGGCGCCTAGAGGGGAGCTACGAGCAGTACTTC.

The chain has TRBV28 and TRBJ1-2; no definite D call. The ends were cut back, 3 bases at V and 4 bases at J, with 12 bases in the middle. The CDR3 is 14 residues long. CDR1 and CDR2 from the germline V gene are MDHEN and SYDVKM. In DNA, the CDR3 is TGTGCCAGCAGTTTGGCGGAGGGCACCTATGGCTACACCTTC. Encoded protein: CASSLAEGTYGYTF.

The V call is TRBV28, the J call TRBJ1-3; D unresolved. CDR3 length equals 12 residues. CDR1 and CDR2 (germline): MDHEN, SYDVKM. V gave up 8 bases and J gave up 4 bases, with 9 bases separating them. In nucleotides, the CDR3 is TGTGCCAGCGCCTCCCAGGGAAACACCATATATTTT. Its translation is CASASQGNTIYF.